This TCR beta chain was captured by sequencing in a study of blood T cells in healthy people across ages. Alongside a J-beta primer mix, a sample-barcoded 5' primer served in a second PCR lasting roughly 6 to 11 cycles. Sequencing yielded, for each sample, at least 3 million paired-end reads carrying CDR3. One entry per CDR3 protein, called by TCRdb with MiXCR from the 5' RACE reads. This sample carries roughly 1,300,000 distinct CDR3 sequences, 45% to 70% of them seen once, and the ten largest clones take 6.7%. The CDR3 is made up of 15 amino acids. With 6 bases removed from V and 13 bases from J, the gap between germline ends came to 25 bases. Germline values: CDR1 SEHNR, CDR2 FQNEAQ (reference sequence). No fewer than 5 micrograms of total RNA were isolated from every sample. Study conclusions and caveats: Whereas aged donors had fewer naive CD4+ cells, long-lived donors had more of them and higher diversity.

On this clonotype itself: Its antigen is not known.

The origin of this receptor is a man between 18 and 35 years old in good health. The V gene is TRBV7-9, the J gene TRBJ2-4; D is ambiguous. The sample was blood. CDR3 in DNA: TGTGCCAGCAGTCCCCCGGACCCTTCCTACAATGAGCAGTACTTC. It codes for CASSPPDPSYNEQYF.